This entry is about one T cell receptor beta chain. No antigen is known for it. On the basis of clinical symptoms, serum thyroxine and TRAb, thyroid ultrasound and orbital computed tomography, diagnoses were made. The record originates from a study of T cells in Graves' hyperthyroidism and ophthalmopathy. Amplification of TCR beta CDR3 regions was performed using RNA transcripts as template. The HTBI primer set drove a first-round RT-PCR of the TCR CDR3. TCRdb fed the multiplex PCR reads into MiXCR, producing one record per CDR3 protein. The data contain some 490,000 distinct CDR3 sequences, 15% to 20% of them singletons. Points from the study as a whole: Peripheral blood also featured most of the thyroid clonotypes expanded above 0.001. Ophthalmopathy, which appeared later, was predicted by the model a median roughly 6.5 months before onset. Researchers report that a 13 V-J model separated ophthalmopathy from stable hyperthyroidism.

CDR1 is MDHEN, CDR2 SYDVKM, per germline. This CDR3 has 15 amino acids. J lost 7 bases, V lost 6 bases, and 11 bases had no gene match. The chain combines TRBV28 with TRBJ2-5; TRBD1 agrees at 10 bases. The sequencing sample was made of blood. The clonotype originates from a woman aged 25-40 years with Graves' ophthalmopathy. The CDR3 DNA sequence: TGTGCCAGCAGCCATAAGGACAGGGGGAGGGTGACCCAGTACTTC. Encoded protein: CASSHKDRGRVTQYF.